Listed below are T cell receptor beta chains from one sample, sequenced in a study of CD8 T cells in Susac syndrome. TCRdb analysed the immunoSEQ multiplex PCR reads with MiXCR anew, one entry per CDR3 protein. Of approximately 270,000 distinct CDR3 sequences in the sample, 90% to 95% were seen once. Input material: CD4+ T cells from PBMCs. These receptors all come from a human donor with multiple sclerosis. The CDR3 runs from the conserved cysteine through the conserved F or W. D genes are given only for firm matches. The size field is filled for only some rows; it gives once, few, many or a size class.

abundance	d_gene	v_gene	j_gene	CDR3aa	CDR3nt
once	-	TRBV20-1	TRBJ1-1	CSARGLGRPVGVTEAFF	TGCAGTGCTAGAGGCCTCGGCAGGCCGGTCGGGGTCACTGAAGCTTTCTTT
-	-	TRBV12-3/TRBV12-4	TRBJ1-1	CASMGPQLLDTEAFF	TGTGCCAGCATGGGGCCCCAGCTCCTCGACACTGAAGCTTTCTTT
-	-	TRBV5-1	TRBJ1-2	CASSFGSGYTF	TGCGCCAGCAGCTTTGGGTCTGGCTACACCTTC
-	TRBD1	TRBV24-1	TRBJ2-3	CATSEGGLARDTQYF	TGTGCCACCAGTGAAGGGGGCCTAGCAAGAGATACGCAGTATTTT
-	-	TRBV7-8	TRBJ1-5	CASSLARVNSNQPQHF	TGTGCCAGCAGCTTAGCTCGCGTGAACAGCAATCAGCCCCAGCATTTT
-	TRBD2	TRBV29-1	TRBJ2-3	CSVEDYWLAGATDTQYF	TGCAGCGTTGAAGACTATTGGCTAGCGGGGGCCACAGATACGCAGTATTTT
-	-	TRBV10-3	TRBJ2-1	CATWGRNNEQFF	TGTGCCACCTGGGGACGGAACAATGAGCAGTTCTTC
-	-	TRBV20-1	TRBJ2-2	CSAVGSQDTGELFF	TGCAGTGCTGTCGGTAGTCAAGACACCGGGGAGCTGTTTTTT
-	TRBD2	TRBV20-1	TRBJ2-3	CSARDLLGAGATDTQYF	TGCAGTGCTAGAGATCTGTTGGGAGCGGGAGCAACAGATACGCAGTATTTT
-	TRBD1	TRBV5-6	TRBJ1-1	CASSKVGQANTEAFF	TGTGCCAGCAGCAAAGTGGGACAGGCTAACACTGAAGCTTTCTTT
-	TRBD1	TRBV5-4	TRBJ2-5	CASSLKLGTGETQYF	TGTGCCAGCAGCTTGAAGTTGGGGACAGGGGAGACCCAGTACTTC
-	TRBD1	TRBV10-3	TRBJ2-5	CAISRDRGEETQYF	TGTGCCATCAGCCGGGACAGGGGGGAAGAGACCCAGTACTTC
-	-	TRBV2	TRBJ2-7	CASMGISYEQYF	TGTGCCAGCATGGGCATTTCCTACGAGCAGTACTTC
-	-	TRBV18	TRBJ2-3	CASSPPGLSTDTQYF	TGTGCCAGCTCACCACCGGGCCTCAGCACAGATACGCAGTATTTT
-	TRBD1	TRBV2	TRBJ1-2	CASRTGASYGYTF	TGTGCCAGCAGGACAGGGGCGAGCTATGGCTACACCTTC
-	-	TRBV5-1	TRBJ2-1	CASSLVDYSYNEQFF	TGCGCCAGCAGCTTAGTAGACTACTCCTACAATGAGCAGTTCTTC